The rows below give T cell receptor beta chains drawn from one sample of a study of human T cells and chemical hapten exposure. Each CDR3 protein is one row after TCRdb ran MiXCR on the RACE reads. The profile covers fewer than 400,000 distinct CDR3 sequences, with approximately 6.3% appearing a single time and 8.4% taken by the ten largest. The sample consisted of whole blood, taken in connection with sensitization to the hapten diphenylcyclopropenone (DPC). Source of these receptors: a woman under 30 with alopecia areata. Some clones in this sample may be carry-over from other donors' samples. CDR3s include the opening cysteine and the closing phenylalanine or tryptophan. D genes are given only for firm matches. The size field is filled for only some rows; it gives once, few, many or a size class.

J gene: TRBJ2-3
D gene: TRBD2
V gene: TRBV20-1
clone size: few
CDR3 DNA: TGCAGTGCTAGAGATACTAGCGGGGTAGCAGATACGCAGTATTTT
CDR3 protein: CSARDTSGVADTQYF

J gene: TRBJ2-2
D gene: NA
V gene: TRBV11-3
clone size: NA
CDR3 DNA: TGTGCCAGCAGCTTATCCCAGGGGAACACCGGGGAGCTGTTTTTT
CDR3 protein: CASSLSQGNTGELFF

J gene: TRBJ2-7
D gene: NA
V gene: TRBV6-6
clone size: NA
CDR3 DNA: TGTGCCAGCAGTTACGCACCCCCCGGGACAAACTACGAGCAGTACTTC
CDR3 protein: CASSYAPPGTNYEQYF

J gene: TRBJ1-4
D gene: NA
V gene: TRBV7-6
clone size: few
CDR3 DNA: TGTGCCAGCAGCTTAGAGTCCGGGCCCCTGCGGAGGGAAAAACTGTTTTTT
CDR3 protein: CASSLESGPLRREKLFF

J gene: TRBJ1-6
D gene: NA
V gene: TRBV27
clone size: few
CDR3 DNA: TGTGCCAGCAGTTTAATTGGCGGGAGGGCACCCCTCCACTTT
CDR3 protein: CASSLIGGRAPLHF

J gene: TRBJ1-4
D gene: NA
V gene: TRBV6-5
clone size: few
CDR3 DNA: TGTGCCAGCAGTTACTCGGAGAGGAGCGGCGAAAAACTGTTTTTT
CDR3 protein: CASSYSERSGEKLFF

J gene: TRBJ1-2
D gene: NA
V gene: TRBV19
clone size: NA
CDR3 DNA: TGTGCCAGTAACCCTACAGGGATAAGTGGCTACACCTTC
CDR3 protein: CASNPTGISGYTF

J gene: TRBJ2-3
D gene: NA
V gene: TRBV7-9
clone size: few
CDR3 DNA: TGTGCCAGCAGCCAGCGGATTTCCACAGATACGCAGTATTTT
CDR3 protein: CASSQRISTDTQYF

J gene: TRBJ1-2
D gene: NA
V gene: TRBV4-3
clone size: few
CDR3 DNA: TGCGCCAGCAGCCCCTACCCCGAAGCTAACTATGGCTACACCTTC
CDR3 protein: CASSPYPEANYGYTF

J gene: TRBJ2-1
D gene: NA
V gene: TRBV5-1
clone size: few
CDR3 DNA: TGCGCCAGCAGCTTACAGGGAGTACACAATGAGCAGTTCTTC
CDR3 protein: CASSLQGVHNEQFF

J gene: TRBJ2-7
D gene: NA
V gene: TRBV13
clone size: few
CDR3 DNA: TGTGCCAGCAGCTTAGGAGGTCTCCTCTCCTACGAGCAGTACTTC
CDR3 protein: CASSLGGLLSYEQYF

J gene: TRBJ2-5
D gene: NA
V gene: TRBV28
clone size: few
CDR3 DNA: TGTGCCAGCAGGACCGAAGAGACCCAGTACTTC
CDR3 protein: CASRTEETQYF

J gene: TRBJ2-3
D gene: NA
V gene: TRBV12-3/TRBV12-4
clone size: many
CDR3 DNA: TGTGCCAGCAGTGCGAGGACGGATGTTCGTCCAGGGCAAGCCGGTACGCAGTATTTT
CDR3 protein: CASSARTDVRPGQAGTQYF

J gene: TRBJ1-5
D gene: NA
V gene: TRBV6-1
clone size: NA
CDR3 DNA: TGTGCCAGCAGTGAAGGAGCAGGAGGAAGTCAGCCCCAGCATTTT
CDR3 protein: CASSEGAGGSQPQHF

J gene: TRBJ2-6
D gene: TRBD2
V gene: TRBV6-2/TRBV6-3
clone size: many
CDR3 DNA: TGTGCCAGTTCACCAGTATGGTTGGGACTACCGAGCTCTGGGGCCAACGTCCTGACTTTC
CDR3 protein: CASSPVWLGLPSSGANVLTF

J gene: TRBJ1-5
D gene: NA
V gene: TRBV27
clone size: NA
CDR3 DNA: TGTGCCAGCGCGCAGGGATATCAGCCCCAGCATTTT
CDR3 protein: CASAQGYQPQHF

J gene: TRBJ2-1
D gene: TRBD2
V gene: TRBV12-3/TRBV12-4
clone size: NA
CDR3 DNA: TGTGCCAGCAGTTTATATGGGGGGGAGGAGCAGTTCTTC
CDR3 protein: CASSLYGGEEQFF

J gene: TRBJ1-3
D gene: NA
V gene: TRBV3-1
clone size: few
CDR3 DNA: TGTGCCAGCAGCCAAGATCGAGGTGGTGGAAACACCATATATTTT
CDR3 protein: CASSQDRGGGNTIYF

J gene: TRBJ1-6
D gene: NA
V gene: TRBV6-2/TRBV6-3
clone size: many
CDR3 DNA: TGTGCCAGCAGATTAATCGGGGGCGCCGGGAATTCACCCCTCCACTTT
CDR3 protein: CASRLIGGAGNSPLHF

J gene: TRBJ2-5
D gene: NA
V gene: TRBV7-8
clone size: NA
CDR3 DNA: TGTGCCAGCACCACGGAAGAGACCCAGTACTTC
CDR3 protein: CASTTEETQYF

J gene: TRBJ1-5
D gene: NA
V gene: TRBV7-8
clone size: few
CDR3 DNA: TGTGCCAGCAGCTTACCCCCCAGGAGCGATCAGCCCCAGCATTTT
CDR3 protein: CASSLPPRSDQPQHF

J gene: TRBJ2-1
D gene: TRBD2
V gene: TRBV20-1
clone size: many
CDR3 DNA: TGCAGTGCAACCCCCGGGACTAGCGGTTACAATGAGCAGTTCTTC
CDR3 protein: CSATPGTSGYNEQFF

J gene: TRBJ2-2
D gene: NA
V gene: TRBV12-3/TRBV12-4
clone size: few
CDR3 DNA: TGTGCCAGCAGTTTTGCGGGCCGTTCCACCGGGGAGCTGTTTTTT
CDR3 protein: CASSFAGRSTGELFF

J gene: TRBJ1-5
D gene: NA
V gene: TRBV29-1
clone size: few
CDR3 DNA: TGCAGCGTTGAGACAGGCCTTGATCAGCCCCAGCATTTT
CDR3 protein: CSVETGLDQPQHF

J gene: TRBJ2-1
D gene: NA
V gene: TRBV9
clone size: few
CDR3 DNA: TGTGCCAGCAGCGTAGAGGCCAGGGGAAGAGCTGAGCAGTTCTTC
CDR3 protein: CASSVEARGRAEQFF

J gene: TRBJ1-4
D gene: NA
V gene: TRBV3-1
clone size: NA
CDR3 DNA: TGTGCCAGCAGCCATGATCGGCAGGCCTATAATGAAAAACTGTTTTTT
CDR3 protein: CASSHDRQAYNEKLFF

J gene: TRBJ2-3
D gene: TRBD1
V gene: TRBV7-8
clone size: many
CDR3 DNA: TGTGCCAGCAGCTTTCAGGGGGCGAGCACAGATACGCAGTATTTT
CDR3 protein: CASSFQGASTDTQYF

J gene: TRBJ2-1
D gene: TRBD2
V gene: TRBV7-2
clone size: few
CDR3 DNA: TGTGCCAGCAGCTTAAGGCTAGCGGGGGGGCCTATCCACAATGAGCAGTTCTTC
CDR3 protein: CASSLRLAGGPIHNEQFF

J gene: TRBJ2-2
D gene: TRBD1
V gene: TRBV29-1
clone size: many
CDR3 DNA: TGCAGCGCCTATACAGGGGGCGCGGGGGAGCTGTTTTTT
CDR3 protein: CSAYTGGAGELFF

J gene: TRBJ2-7
D gene: TRBD2
V gene: TRBV7-2
clone size: few
CDR3 DNA: TGTGCCAGCAGCTTAGCCGTGGGACTAGCGGGACCCTCCTACGAGCAGTACTTC
CDR3 protein: CASSLAVGLAGPSYEQYF